This T cell receptor beta chain is drawn from a study of glioma-infiltrating T cells after dendritic cell vaccination. Study observations and caveats: Patients with more pretreatment TILs had longer time to progression and survival.

TCRdb's table, derived via immunoSEQ multiplex PCR, lists solely in-frame clones and lacks some. Of about 73,000 clones detected, roughly 87% appear once; the ten largest clones hold under 2.5%. Germline-derived CDR1 and CDR2 are SGHNT and YYREEE (reference sequence). V lost 3 bases and J lost 0, with 10 bases in between. This CDR3 region has 15 residues. As regards this clone: Its antigen is unidentified.

Before vaccination, two weeks after the third vaccination, and at progression, PBMC were collected. V usage is TRBV5-4 and J usage is TRBJ1-3; the D gene is possibly TRBD1 (6 bases). This receptor was obtained from a human donor with glioblastoma. Sequences were derived from blood, sampled before dendritic cell vaccination. CDR3 sequence reads: CASSSQGLSGNTIYF. CDR3 nucleotides: TGTGCCAGCAGCTCCCAGGGGCTCTCTGGAAACACCATATATTTT.